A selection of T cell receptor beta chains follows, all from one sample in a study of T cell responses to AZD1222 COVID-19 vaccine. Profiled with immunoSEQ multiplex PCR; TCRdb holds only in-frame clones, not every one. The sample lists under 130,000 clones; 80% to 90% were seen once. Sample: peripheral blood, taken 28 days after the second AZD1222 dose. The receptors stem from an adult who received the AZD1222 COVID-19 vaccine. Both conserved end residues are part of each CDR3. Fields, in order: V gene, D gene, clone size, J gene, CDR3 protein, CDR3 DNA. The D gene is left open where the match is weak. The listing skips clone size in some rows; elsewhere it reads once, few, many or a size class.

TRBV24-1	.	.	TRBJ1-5	CATSDPAWGAGQPQHF	TGTGCCACCAGTGACCCTGCTTGGGGAGCAGGGCAGCCCCAGCATTTT
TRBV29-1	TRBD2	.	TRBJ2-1	CSANSGSYIGEQFF	TGCAGCGCTAATAGCGGGAGCTATATCGGTGAGCAGTTCTTC
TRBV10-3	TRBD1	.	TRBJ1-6	CATRLTGVDNSPLHF	TGTGCCACCCGCCTGACAGGGGTCGATAATTCACCCCTCCACTTT
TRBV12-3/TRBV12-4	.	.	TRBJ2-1	CASSPGTRRFF	TGTGCCAGCAGCCCCGGGACTCGTCGGTTCTTC
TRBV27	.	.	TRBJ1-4	CASSPRGRTNEKLFF	TGTGCCAGCAGTCCTAGGGGGAGAACTAATGAAAAACTGTTTTTT
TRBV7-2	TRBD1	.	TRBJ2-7	CASSWGQEATYEQYF	TGTGCCAGCAGCTGGGGACAGGAAGCTACCTACGAGCAGTACTTC
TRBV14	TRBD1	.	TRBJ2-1	CASSPRPGTGNEQFF	TGTGCCAGCAGCCCTCGTCCCGGGACAGGGAATGAGCAGTTCTTC
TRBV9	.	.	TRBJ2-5	CASSVGHGETQYF	TGTGCCAGCAGCGTAGGGCACGGCGAGACCCAGTACTTC
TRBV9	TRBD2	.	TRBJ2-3	CASSVGDGSGSLAGTDTQYF	TGTGCCAGCAGCGTAGGAGATGGTAGCGGGTCTCTCGCCGGCACAGATACGCAGTATTTT
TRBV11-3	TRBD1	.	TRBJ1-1	CASSLRRGLGTEAFF	TGTGCCAGCAGCTTAAGGAGGGGGCTGGGCACTGAAGCTTTCTTT
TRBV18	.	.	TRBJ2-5	CASSPLSRSDQETQYF	TGTGCCAGCTCACCGTTATCTAGGAGTGACCAAGAGACCCAGTACTTC
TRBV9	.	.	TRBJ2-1	CASSVGPENNEQFF	TGTGCCAGCAGCGTAGGGCCAGAAAACAATGAGCAGTTCTTC
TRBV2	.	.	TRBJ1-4	CASTGGGGEKLFF	TGTGCCAGCACTGGGGGGGGAGGGGAAAAACTGTTTTTT
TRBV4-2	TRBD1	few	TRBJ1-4	CASSLDDRGEEKLFF	TGTGCCAGCAGCCTAGACGACAGGGGTGAAGAAAAACTGTTTTTT
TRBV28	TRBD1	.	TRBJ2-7	CASSLLGGQGAYEQYF	TGTGCCAGCAGTTTATTAGGAGGACAGGGAGCCTACGAGCAGTACTTC
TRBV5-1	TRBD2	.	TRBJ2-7	CASSPSSGIETSEQYF	TGCGCCAGCAGTCCGAGTAGCGGGATCGAAACCAGCGAGCAGTACTTC
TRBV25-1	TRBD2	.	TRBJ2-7	CASSGGLAGSYEQYF	TGTGCCAGCAGTGGGGGACTAGCGGGATCCTACGAGCAGTACTTC
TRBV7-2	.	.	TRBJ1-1	CASSLTTRGPAFF	TGTGCCAGCAGTCTAACTACAAGGGGTCCAGCTTTCTTT
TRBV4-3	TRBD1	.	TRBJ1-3	CASSLWTGSSGNTIYF	TGCGCCAGCAGCCTCTGGACAGGGAGCTCTGGAAACACCATATATTTT
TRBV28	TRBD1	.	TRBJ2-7	CASRTGTAPPVVQYF	TGTGCCAGCAGGACCGGGACAGCCCCTCCGGTAGTGCAGTACTTC
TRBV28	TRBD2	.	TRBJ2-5	CASSTRTSGSRETQYF	TGTGCCAGCAGTACGCGGACTAGCGGGAGCAGGGAGACCCAGTACTTC
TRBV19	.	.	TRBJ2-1	CASSAGFNNEQFF	TGTGCCAGTAGTGCGGGGTTCAACAATGAGCAGTTCTTC
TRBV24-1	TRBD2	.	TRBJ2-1	CATSDLRLAGNEQFF	TGTGCCACCAGTGATTTGCGCCTAGCGGGCAATGAGCAGTTCTTC
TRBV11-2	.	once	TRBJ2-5	CASSSAPTGETQYF	TGTGCCAGCAGCTCCGCCCCGACCGGGGAGACCCAGTACTTC
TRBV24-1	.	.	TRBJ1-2	CATSDAGFGYTF	TGTGCCACCAGTGATGCAGGGTTTGGCTACACCTTC
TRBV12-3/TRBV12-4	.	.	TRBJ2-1	CASSLSAFNEQFF	TGTGCCAGCAGTCTATCAGCGTTCAATGAGCAGTTCTTC
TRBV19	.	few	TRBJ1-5	CASSISRGSNQPQHF	TGTGCCAGTAGTATATCTAGGGGTAGCAATCAGCCCCAGCATTTT
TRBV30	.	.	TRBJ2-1	CAWSKSGRNPYNEQFF	TGTGCCTGGAGCAAAAGTGGGAGGAACCCCTACAATGAGCAGTTCTTC
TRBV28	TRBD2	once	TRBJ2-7	CASRPPSGSMVEQYF	TGTGCCAGCAGGCCACCTAGCGGGAGTATGGTCGAGCAGTACTTC
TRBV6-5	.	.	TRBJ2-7	CASSYSVGSYEQYF	TGTGCCAGCAGTTACTCCGTGGGCTCCTACGAGCAGTACTTC
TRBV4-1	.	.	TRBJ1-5	CASSQTRQGLSNQPQHF	TGCGCCAGCAGCCAGACCCGCCAGGGGTTAAGCAATCAGCCCCAGCATTTT
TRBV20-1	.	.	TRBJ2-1	CSAHPYNEQFF	TGCAGTGCTCACCCGTACAATGAGCAGTTCTTC
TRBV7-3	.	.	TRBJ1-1	CASSPSPNTEAFF	TGTGCCAGCAGCCCCAGCCCGAACACTGAAGCTTTCTTT
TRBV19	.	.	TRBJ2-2	CASSVNTGELFF	TGTGCCAGTAGTGTTAACACCGGGGAGCTGTTTTTT
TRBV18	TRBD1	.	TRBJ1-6	CASSTDRTNSPLHF	TGTGCCAGCTCGACGGACAGGACAAATTCACCCCTCCACTTT
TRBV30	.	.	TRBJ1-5	CAWSVLVSDQPQHF	TGTGCCTGGAGTGTTCTAGTCAGTGATCAGCCCCAGCATTTT
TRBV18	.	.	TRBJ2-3	CASSRRTGGEDTQYF	TGTGCCAGCTCCCGGAGGACAGGCGGGGAGGATACGCAGTATTTT
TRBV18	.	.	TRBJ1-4	CASSPAVMGEKLFF	TGTGCCAGCTCACCAGCCGTAATGGGGGAAAAACTGTTTTTT
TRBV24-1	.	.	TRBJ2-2	CATRAPSGIGTGELFF	TGTGCCACCAGGGCCCCCTCAGGGATCGGCACCGGGGAGCTGTTTTTT
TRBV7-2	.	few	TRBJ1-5	CASSLVGGFSNQPQHF	TGTGCCAGCAGCTTAGTTGGGGGATTTAGCAATCAGCCCCAGCATTTT
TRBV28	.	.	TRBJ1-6	CASTPREGNNSPLHF	TGTGCCAGCACCCCGAGGGAGGGGAATAATTCACCCCTCCACTTT
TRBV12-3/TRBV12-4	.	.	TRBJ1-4	CASRLDRGEKLFF	TGTGCCAGCAGGTTAGATCGAGGAGAAAAACTGTTTTTT
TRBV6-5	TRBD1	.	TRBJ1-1	CATRDRGITEAFF	TGTGCCACCCGGGACAGGGGTATCACTGAAGCTTTCTTT
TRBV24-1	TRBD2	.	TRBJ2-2	CATGYTSGPIGELFF	TGTGCCACCGGCTATACTAGCGGTCCTATCGGGGAGCTGTTTTTT
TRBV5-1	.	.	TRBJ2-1	CASSLGFGGLSYNEQFF	TGCGCCAGCAGCTTAGGGTTCGGGGGCCTCTCCTACAATGAGCAGTTCTTC
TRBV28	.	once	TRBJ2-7	CASSSRRAGISYEQYF	TGTGCCAGCAGTAGCCGGAGGGCGGGAATCTCCTACGAGCAGTACTTC
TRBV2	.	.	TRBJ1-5	CASTTGGPNQPQHF	TGTGCCAGCACGACAGGTGGCCCTAATCAGCCCCAGCATTTT
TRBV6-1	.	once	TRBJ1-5	CASSERFQPQHF	TGTGCCAGCAGTGAGCGGTTTCAGCCCCAGCATTTT